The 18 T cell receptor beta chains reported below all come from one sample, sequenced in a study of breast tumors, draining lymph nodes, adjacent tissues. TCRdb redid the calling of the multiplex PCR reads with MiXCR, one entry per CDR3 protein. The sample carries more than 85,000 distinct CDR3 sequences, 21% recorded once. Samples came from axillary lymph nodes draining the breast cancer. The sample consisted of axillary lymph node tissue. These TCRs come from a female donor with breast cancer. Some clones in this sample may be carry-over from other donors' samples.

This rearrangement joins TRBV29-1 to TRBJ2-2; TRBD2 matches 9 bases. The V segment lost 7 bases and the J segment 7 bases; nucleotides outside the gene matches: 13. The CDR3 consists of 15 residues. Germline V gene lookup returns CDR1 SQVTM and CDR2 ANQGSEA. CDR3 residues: CSASSGSGRVGELFF. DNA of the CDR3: TGCAGCGCGTCTTCTGGTAGCGGGAGAGTCGGGGAGCTGTTTTTT.

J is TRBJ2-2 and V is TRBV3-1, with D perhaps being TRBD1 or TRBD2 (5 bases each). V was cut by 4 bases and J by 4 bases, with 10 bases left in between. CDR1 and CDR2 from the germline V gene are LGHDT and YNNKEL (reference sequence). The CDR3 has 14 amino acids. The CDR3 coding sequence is TGTGCCAGCAGCCCCCGGGACCTCACCGGGGAGCTGTTTTTT. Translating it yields CASSPRDLTGELFF.

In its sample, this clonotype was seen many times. The CDR3 nucleotides are TGCAGTGCTAGAGCCTCTGCGGGGCTCTATAATTCACCCCTCCACTTT. Translated, it gives CSARASAGLYNSPLHF. The rearrangement joins TRBV20-1 to TRBJ1-6; tentative D call: TRBD1 (5 bases). V lost 1 base and J 3 bases, leaving 13 bases between the germline ends. The CDR3 totals 16 residues. In germline, CDR1 is DFQATT, CDR2 SNEGSKA (reference sequence).

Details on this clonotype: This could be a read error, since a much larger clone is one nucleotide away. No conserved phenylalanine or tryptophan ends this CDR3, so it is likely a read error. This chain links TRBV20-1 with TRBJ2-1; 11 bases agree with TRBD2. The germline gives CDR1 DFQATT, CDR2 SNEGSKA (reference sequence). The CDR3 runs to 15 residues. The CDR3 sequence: CGAEGLAVGYNEQFL. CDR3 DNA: TGCGGTGCTGAGGGACTAGCGGTAGGGTACAATGAGCAGTTCCTC.

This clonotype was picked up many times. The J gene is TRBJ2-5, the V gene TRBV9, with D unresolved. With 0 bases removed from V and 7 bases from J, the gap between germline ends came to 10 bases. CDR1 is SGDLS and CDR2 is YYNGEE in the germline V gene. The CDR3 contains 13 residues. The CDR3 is CASSVEPGRTQYF. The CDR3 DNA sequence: TGTGCCAGCAGCGTAGAACCGGGTAGGACCCAGTACTTC.

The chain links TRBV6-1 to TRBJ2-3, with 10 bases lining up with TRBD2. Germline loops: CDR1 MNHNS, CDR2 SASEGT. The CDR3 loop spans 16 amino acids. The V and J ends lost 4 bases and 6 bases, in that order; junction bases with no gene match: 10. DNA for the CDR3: TGTGCCAGCAGTGGAAGGGGCCTAGCGGGAGCGGATACGCAGTATTTT. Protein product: CASSGRGLAGADTQYF.

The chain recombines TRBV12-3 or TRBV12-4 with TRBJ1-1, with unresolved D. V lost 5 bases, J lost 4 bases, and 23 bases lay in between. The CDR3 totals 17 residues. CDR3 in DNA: TGTGCCAGCAGTCCCGTGTCTGGGCGGAATAGGAGCACTGAAGCTTTCTTT. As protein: CASSPVSGRNRSTEAFF.

CDR3 in amino acids: CASSSTTGWGTEAFF. The CDR3 DNA sequence: TGTGCCAGCAGCTCTACGACAGGGTGGGGCACTGAAGCTTTCTTT. The V gene is TRBV7-9, the J gene TRBJ1-1, with TRBD1 matching 7 bases. Trimming at V came to 4 bases and at J to 4 bases, leaving 9 bases not matched to a gene. Germline V lookup: CDR1 SEHNR, CDR2 FQNEAQ (reference sequence). The CDR3 extends over 15 amino acids.

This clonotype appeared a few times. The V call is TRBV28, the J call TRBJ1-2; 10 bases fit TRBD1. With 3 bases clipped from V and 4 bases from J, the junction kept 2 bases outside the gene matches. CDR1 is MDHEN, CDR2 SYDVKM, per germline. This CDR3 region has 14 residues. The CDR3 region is CASSLGTGVYGYTF. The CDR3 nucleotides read TGTGCCAGCAGTTTGGGGACAGGGGTCTATGGCTACACCTTC.

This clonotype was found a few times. CDR3 DNA: TGTGCCAGCAGCCGATTTGGGACAGGCAATCAGCCCCAGCATTTT. Translating it yields CASSRFGTGNQPQHF. The chain has TRBV6-5 and TRBJ1-5; 7 bases fit TRBD1. The CDR3 runs to 15 residues. V shed 6 bases and J 2 bases; nucleotides not matched to a gene: 7. The germline gives CDR1 MNHEY, CDR2 SVGAGI.

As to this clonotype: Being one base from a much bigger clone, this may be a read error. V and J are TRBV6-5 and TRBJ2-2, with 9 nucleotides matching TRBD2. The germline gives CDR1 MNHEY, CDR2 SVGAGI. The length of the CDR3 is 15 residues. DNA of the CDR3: TGTGGCAGCAGGGTAGCGGGAGCGAACACCGGGGAGCTGTTTTTT. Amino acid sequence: CGSRVAGANTGELFF.

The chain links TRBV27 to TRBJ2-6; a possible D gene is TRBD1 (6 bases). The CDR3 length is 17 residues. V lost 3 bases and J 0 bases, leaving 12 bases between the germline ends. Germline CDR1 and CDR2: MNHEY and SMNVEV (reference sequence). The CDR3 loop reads CASSFGTMFSGANVLTF. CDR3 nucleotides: TGTGCCAGCAGTTTCGGGACAATGTTCTCTGGGGCCAACGTCCTGACTTTC.

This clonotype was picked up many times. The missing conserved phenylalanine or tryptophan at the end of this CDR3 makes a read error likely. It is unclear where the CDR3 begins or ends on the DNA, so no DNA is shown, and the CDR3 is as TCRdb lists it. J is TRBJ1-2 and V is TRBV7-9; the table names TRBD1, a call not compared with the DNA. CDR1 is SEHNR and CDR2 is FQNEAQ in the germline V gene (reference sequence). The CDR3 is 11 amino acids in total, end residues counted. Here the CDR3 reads CASSFPFGQGG.

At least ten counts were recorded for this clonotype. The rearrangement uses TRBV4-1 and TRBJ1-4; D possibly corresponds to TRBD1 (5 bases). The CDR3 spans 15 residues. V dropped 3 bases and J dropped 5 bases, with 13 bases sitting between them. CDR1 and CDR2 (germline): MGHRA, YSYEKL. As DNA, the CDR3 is TGCGCCAGCAGCCAGTCTGGGACTTCAAATGAAAAACTGTTTTTT. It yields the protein CASSQSGTSNEKLFF.

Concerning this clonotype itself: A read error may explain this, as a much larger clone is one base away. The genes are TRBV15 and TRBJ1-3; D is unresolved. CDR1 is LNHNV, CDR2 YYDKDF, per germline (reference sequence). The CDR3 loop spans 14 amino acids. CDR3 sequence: CATSRDRAGKTIYF. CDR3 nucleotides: TGTGCCACCAGCAGAGATAGGGCTGGAAAAACCATATATTTT.

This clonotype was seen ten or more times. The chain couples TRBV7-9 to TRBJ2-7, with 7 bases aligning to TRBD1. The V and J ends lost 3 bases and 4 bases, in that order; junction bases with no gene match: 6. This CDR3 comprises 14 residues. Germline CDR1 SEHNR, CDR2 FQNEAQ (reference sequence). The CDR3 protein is CASSLGQSPYEQYF. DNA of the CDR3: TGTGCCAGCAGCTTGGGACAGTCGCCGTACGAGCAGTACTTC.

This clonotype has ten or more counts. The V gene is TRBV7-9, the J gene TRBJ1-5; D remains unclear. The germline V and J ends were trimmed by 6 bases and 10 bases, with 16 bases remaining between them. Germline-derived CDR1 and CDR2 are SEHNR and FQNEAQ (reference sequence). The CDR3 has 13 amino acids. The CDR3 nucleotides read TGTGCCAGCAGTTCCGACCGGGAAGGACCCCAGCATTTT. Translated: CASSSDREGPQHF.

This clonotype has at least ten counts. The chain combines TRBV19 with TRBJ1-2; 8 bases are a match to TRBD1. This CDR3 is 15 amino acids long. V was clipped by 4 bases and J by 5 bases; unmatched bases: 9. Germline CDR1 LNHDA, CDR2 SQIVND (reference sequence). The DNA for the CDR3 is TGTGCCAGTAGTACAGGGGGCGCCCTCCAATATGGCTACACCTTC. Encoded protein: CASSTGGALQYGYTF.